The 3 T cell receptor beta chains listed next were all sequenced from one sample in a study of cytomegalovirus exposure and HLA in healthy donors (dated by TCRdb to 2016 to 2017). The library was generated by the immunoSEQ multiplex PCR assay. A mixture of 60 forward primers for TCR Vbeta segments and 13 reverse primers for TCR Jbeta segments was used in the multiplex PCR. TCRdb retrieved this table from immuneACCESS and kept in-frame rearrangements only. Not all clones are present; in checked studies, unresolved V genes account for under half, and no reason is known for the remainder. The sample yields 130,000 to 150,000 clones; 80% were counted once. The ten most abundant clones make up about 4.3% of the sample. Sequencing used PBMCs. Every receptor here comes from a man in his forties or fifties in good health and CMV-seronegative.

This chain connects TRBV5-1 to TRBJ2-1; 11 nucleotides agree with TRBD2. This CDR3 is built from 19 residues. With V trimmed by 0 bases and J by 0 bases, 8 bases remained unmatched. The germline CDR1 and CDR2 sequences are SGHRS and YFSETQ. Written as DNA, the CDR3 is TGCGCCAGCAGCTTGGAAGTTAGCGGGGGGGCCAGCTCCTACAATGAGCAGTTCTTC. Amino acid sequence: CASSLEVSGGASSYNEQFF.

V gene TRBV28 combines with J gene TRBJ2-1; 11 bases align to TRBD2. The germline V gene has CDR1 MDHEN and CDR2 SYDVKM. J lost 6 bases, V lost 5 bases, and 6 bases had no gene match. The CDR3 is made up of 15 amino acids. The CDR3 bases are TGTGCCAGCAGTCCCCCCGGGACTAGCGGCAATGAGCAGTTCTTC. As protein: CASSPPGTSGNEQFF.

Here the CDR3 reads CASSLLGTNGNQPQHF. The CDR3 coding sequence is TGTGCCAGTAGTTTACTAGGGACAAATGGGAATCAGCCCCAGCATTTT. The J gene is TRBJ1-5, the V gene TRBV19, with D maybe TRBD1 (6 bases). V was shortened by 5 bases and J by 4 bases, with 18 bases between the two germline ends. Germline CDR1 is LNHDA and CDR2 is SQIVND (reference sequence). This CDR3 is built from 16 residues.